This T cell receptor beta chain derives from a study of shared clonotypes between healthy human individuals. Overall study context: A few men and a couple of women, aged 18 to 49, were donors. A donor's plate count was three for CD4 naive and three for CD4 memory; CD8 naive had two and CD8 memory one.

The CDR3 totals 16 residues. Comment on this clone: Its antigen is not known.

Donation came from healthy HIV-negative adults that had no recent acute infections or vaccinations. The repertoire was sequenced with immunoSEQ multiplex PCR; TCRdb's copy has only in-frame clones and lacks some. The table shows about 2.4 million clones, with roughly 93% occurring only once. Study-wide points: There were few donors, and this limited the genetic and exposure-history diversity represented.

The gene calls are TRBV21-1 and TRBJ2-1; the table gives TRBD2 as D, unverified against the DNA. TRBV21-1 is a pseudogene segment. Material for sequencing was naive CD4+ T cells from PBMCs. The subset: CD45RA+ positively selected. The TCR originated in a man between 18 and 29 years old in good health. Some clones in this sample may be carry-over from other donors' samples. CDR3 residues: CASSPEKECSYNEQFF. DNA of the CDR3: TGTGCCAGCAGCCCCGAAAAAGAGTGCTCCTACAATGAGCAGTTCTTC.